This passage covers 17 T cell receptor beta chains from one sample sequenced in a study of blood T cell repertoires in COVID-19. Measured with immunoSEQ multiplex PCR; TCRdb has only the in-frame clones, and not every one. The sample gives just under 350,000 clones, approximately 82% of which show up once; roughly 3% is in the top ten. The sample was peripheral blood. These receptors were collected from a man between 25 and 39 years old with active or convalescent COVID-19.

This chain joins TRBV2 and TRBJ2-3; 15 bases align to TRBD2. The CDR3 consists of 16 residues. The germline V gene encodes CDR1 SNHLY and CDR2 FYNNEI. V was clipped by 4 bases and J by 4 bases; unmatched bases: 3. As DNA, the CDR3 is TGTGCCAGCAGTGGGACTAGCGGGAGGGGGGCAGATACGCAGTATTTT. This encodes CASSGTSGRGADTQYF. The variable domain in full, completed from reference TRBV2 and TRBJ2-3, reads EPEVTQTPSHQVTQMGQEVILRCVPISNHLYFYWYRQILGQKVEFLVSFYNNEISEKSEIFDDQFSVERPDGSNFTLKIRSTKLEDSAMYFCASSGTSGRGADTQYFGPGTRLTVL.

In its sample, this clone was seen a few times. V and J are TRBV7-7 and TRBJ2-7; TRBD2 aligns across 7 bases. Germline V gene sequence: CDR1 SSHAT, CDR2 FNYEAQ (reference sequence). J gave up 4 bases and V 5 bases, and 5 bases lay outside the gene matches. There are 13 residues in the CDR3. Here the CDR3 reads CASSPGGTYEQYF. The CDR3 DNA sequence: TGTGCCAGCAGCCCCGGGGGGACGTACGAGCAGTACTTC. The variable domain in full, with the rest retrieved from reference TRBV7-7 and TRBJ2-7, is GAGVSQSPRYKVTKRGQDVTLRCDPISSHATLYWYQQALGQGPEFLTYFNYEAQPDKSGLPSDRFSAERPEGSISTLTIQRTEQRDSAMYRCASSPGGTYEQYFGPGTRLTVT.

This sequence joins TRBV25-1 and TRBJ2-6; D perhaps matches TRBD1 (6 bases). The CDR3 sequence is 15 residues long. The V gene's germline CDR1 is MGHDK and CDR2 SYGVNS. Between the trimmed V and J ends, which lost 6 bases and 3 bases, there was a span of 12 bases. The CDR3 is CASRPTGGGANVLTF. The CDR3 nucleotides are TGTGCCAGCAGGCCGACAGGTGGTGGGGCCAACGTCCTGACTTTC.

The CDR3 DNA is TGTGCCAGTAGCGTGGGGACAGGGGGCCGTACGGACTACGAGCAGTACTTC. This gives the protein CASSVGTGGRTDYEQYF. The chain uses TRBV19 and TRBJ2-7, with 12 bases fitting TRBD1. The germline CDR1 and CDR2 sequences are LNHDA and SQIVND (reference sequence). The CDR3 loop spans 17 amino acids. The V segment lost 6 bases and the J segment 3 bases; nucleotides outside the gene matches: 12.

The CDR3 DNA reads TGTGCCAGCAGCTTCCGGGGTCCCCGGGCGGGCTCACCCCTCCACTTT. Its protein is CASSFRGPRAGSPLHF. V and J are TRBV7-6 and TRBJ1-6; D gene unclear. Germline values: CDR1 SGHVS, CDR2 FNYEAQ. The CDR3 consists of 16 residues. V was clipped by 3 bases and J by 10 bases, with 19 bases between them. Complete variable domain (other parts from reference TRBV7-6 and TRBJ1-6): GAGVSQSPRYKVTKRGQDVALRCDPISGHVSLYWYRQALGQGPEFLTYFNYEAQQDKSGLPNDRFSAERPEGSISTLTIQRTEQRDSAMYRCASSFRGPRAGSPLHFGNGTRLTVT.

The chain is built from TRBV5-1 and TRBJ2-7; a weak D match, TRBD2 (5 bases). Trimming removed 1 base from V and 0 bases from J, with 8 bases in between. The CDR3 has 14 residues. Germline CDR1 SGHRS, CDR2 YFSETQ. The CDR3 protein is CASSLKSGSYEQYF. Written as DNA, the CDR3 is TGCGCCAGCAGCTTGAAAAGCGGCTCCTACGAGCAGTACTTC. Variable domain in full (rest from reference TRBV5-1 and TRBJ2-7): KAGVTQTPRYLIKTRGQQVTLSCSPISGHRSVSWYQQTPGQGLQFLFEYFSETQRNKGNFPGRFSGRQFSNSRSEMNVSTLELGDSALYLCASSLKSGSYEQYFGPGTRLTVT.

The CDR3 reads CAWSVQGGDGYTF. DNA of the CDR3: TGTGCCTGGAGTGTACAAGGGGGTGATGGCTACACCTTC. The chain links TRBV30 to TRBJ1-2, with D possibly being TRBD1 (6 bases). The CDR3 loop spans 13 amino acids. CDR1 is GTSNPN, CDR2 SVGIG, per germline (reference sequence). Trimming cost V 0 bases and J 6 bases, with 11 bases left between them.

The chain is built from TRBV19 and TRBJ1-6, with TRBD1 identical over 9 bases. This CDR3 has 15 amino acids. In germline, CDR1 is LNHDA, CDR2 SQIVND (reference sequence). V dropped 3 bases and J dropped 8; count of bases not matched to a gene: 5. CDR3 nucleotides: TGTGCCAGTAGTATTCCGGGACAGGGACATTCACCCCTCCACTTT. This translates into CASSIPGQGHSPLHF.

This rearrangement joins TRBV9 to TRBJ1-2; 8 bases are shared with TRBD1. The V and J ends lost 1 base and 4 bases, in that order; junction bases with no gene match: 6. The germline V gene has CDR1 SGDLS and CDR2 YYNGEE. This CDR3 has 15 residues. CDR3 DNA sequence: TGTGCCAGCAGCGTAACCGGACAGGGAAGCTATGGCTACACCTTC. Translation gives CASSVTGQGSYGYTF.

V usage is TRBV19 and J usage is TRBJ1-2; 8 bases fit TRBD1. V dropped 4 bases and J dropped 2; count of bases not matched to a gene: 6. Germline V gene sequence: CDR1 LNHDA, CDR2 SQIVND (reference sequence). The CDR3 contains 15 residues. In nucleotides, the CDR3 is TGTGCCAGTAGTACCGGGACAGGCGAAAACTATGGCTACACCTTC. Amino acids: CASSTGTGENYGYTF.

The chain links TRBV28 to TRBJ2-5; a weak D match, TRBD2 (5 bases). CDR1 is MDHEN and CDR2 is SYDVKM in the germline V gene. The CDR3 contains 12 residues. Trimming shortened V by 6 bases and J by 5 bases, and 10 bases separated the two germline ends. The CDR3 sequence is CASREADETQYF. CDR3 sequence (DNA): TGTGCCAGCAGGGAGGCGGACGAGACCCAGTACTTC. Full variable domain (rest looked up from reference TRBV28 and TRBJ2-5): DVKVTQSSRYLVKRTGEKVFLECVQDMDHENMFWYRQDPGLGLRLIYFSYDVKMKEKGDIPEGYSVSREKKERFSLILESASTNQTSMYLCASREADETQYFGPGTRLLVL.

The rearrangement joins TRBV9 to TRBJ1-2, with TRBD1 as a possible D gene (6 bases). CDR3 length: 14 amino acids. V was cut by 1 base and J by 4 bases, with 11 bases left in between. Germline CDR1 SGDLS, CDR2 YYNGEE. CDR3 coding DNA: TGTGCCAGCAGCGTACAGGGGAACGGCTATGGCTACACCTTC. Its protein product is CASSVQGNGYGYTF.

The chain couples TRBV27 to TRBJ2-4; TRBD1 aligns across 11 bases. Trimming removed 4 bases from V and 2 bases from J; junction bases left unmatched: 4. In germline, CDR1 is MNHEY, CDR2 SMNVEV (reference sequence). This CDR3 is built from 16 residues. CDR3 residues: CASSWGTGGSKNIQYF. The CDR3 nucleotides are TGTGCCAGCAGTTGGGGGACAGGGGGGTCCAAAAACATTCAGTACTTC.

In this sample, this clone turned up once. This chain links TRBV11-3 with TRBJ2-3; 11 bases line up with TRBD2. CDR3 length equals 17 residues. The germline CDR1 and CDR2 sequences are SGHNT and YENEEA. The V gene end was trimmed by 4 bases and the J gene end by 3 bases; junction bases not matched to a gene: 9. This chain's CDR3 is CASSSRLAGFRTDTQYF. The DNA for the CDR3 is TGTGCCAGCAGCTCCCGACTAGCGGGGTTTCGTACAGATACGCAGTATTTT.

V is TRBV4-2 and J is TRBJ2-7; 9 positions agree with TRBD1. In germline, CDR1 is LGHNA, CDR2 YNFKEQ. After removal of 0 bases from V and 3 bases from J, the junction contained 6 bases not matched to a gene. This CDR3 spans 16 amino acids. The CDR3 sequence: CASSQEGTGTHYEQYF. DNA for the CDR3: TGTGCCAGCAGCCAAGAGGGGACAGGGACCCACTACGAGCAGTACTTC.

The chain combines TRBV27 with TRBJ2-1; TRBD2 matches 14 bases. J was trimmed by 10 bases and V by 4 bases; bases with no gene match: 15. The CDR3 is made up of 18 amino acids. Germline V gives CDR1 MNHEY, CDR2 SMNVEV (reference sequence). CDR3 bases: TGTGCCAGCAGTTCACGGGGTCTGGGACTAGCGGGAGTTAACGAGCAGTTCTTC. Residues: CASSSRGLGLAGVNEQFF.

The V gene is TRBV27, the J gene TRBJ2-3, with TRBD1 identical over 7 bases. V lost 8 bases, J lost 3 bases, and 5 bases stayed unmatched. The CDR3 runs to 13 residues. The germline V gene has CDR1 MNHEY and CDR2 SMNVEV (reference sequence). Here the CDR3 reads CASLRQGTDTQYF. CDR3 sequence (DNA): TGTGCCAGCCTTCGACAGGGAACAGATACGCAGTATTTT.